These 6 T cell receptor beta chains came from one sample sequenced in a study of shared clonotypes between healthy human individuals. Here immunoSEQ multiplex PCR was the method, and the copy in TCRdb shows in-frame clones only, minus some. Seen here are around 1,100,000 clones, roughly 80% observed once, and the top ten hold more than 0.85%. Sequenced material: memory CD4+ T cells from PBMCs. Indicated subset: CD45RA-negative fraction. These receptors were collected from a man aged 18 to 35 in good health. Some clones in this sample may be carry-over from other donors' samples.

The chain employs TRBV27 and TRBJ2-2, with D possibly matching TRBD2 (7 bases). Trimming left V 6 bases short and J 1 base short, with 12 bases between. The CDR3 extends over 15 amino acids. Germline V gene lookup returns CDR1 MNHEY and CDR2 SMNVEV (reference sequence). The chain's CDR3 is CASRGGRRNTGELFF. The CDR3 region has the DNA TGTGCCAGCAGGGGGGGGCGCCGGAACACCGGGGAGCTGTTTTTT.

This clone was detected ten times or more. The V and J genes are TRBV11-2 and TRBJ2-7; 9 nucleotides align to TRBD2. Germline values: CDR1 SGHAT, CDR2 FQNNGV. CDR3 length equals 13 residues. The trim removed 8 bases at V and 6 bases at J, leaving 8 bases unmatched. The chain's CDR3 is CASGGRAISEQYF. In DNA form, the CDR3 reads TGTGCCAGCGGCGGGAGGGCCATCAGCGAGCAGTACTTC.

J is TRBJ2-6 and V is TRBV4-2; perhaps TRBD1 as D (6 bases). The CDR3 loop spans 15 amino acids. Trimming left V 4 bases short and J 3 bases short, with 10 bases between. Germline CDR1 is LGHNA and CDR2 is YNFKEQ. CDR3 amino acids: CASSLTGSGANVLTF. CDR3 nucleotide sequence: TGTGCCAGCAGCCTTACAGGGAGTGGGGCCAACGTCCTGACTTTC.

V is TRBV2 and J is TRBJ2-2; D gene ambiguous. With 2 bases removed from V and 4 bases from J, the gap between germline ends came to 5 bases. CDR3 length: 13 amino acids. Germline V gives CDR1 SNHLY, CDR2 FYNNEI. The CDR3 region has the DNA TGTGCCAGCAGTGAACGGATCACCGGGGAGCTGTTTTTT. Protein: CASSERITGELFF.

V gene TRBV7-3 combines with J gene TRBJ2-1; no firm D call. The germline V and J ends were trimmed by 3 bases and 7 bases, with 7 bases remaining between them. The CDR3 covers 12 residues. In germline, CDR1 is SGHTA, CDR2 FQGTGA. CDR3 coding DNA: TGTGCCAGCAGCTTGGTAGGGAATGAGCAGTTCTTC. Encoded protein: CASSLVGNEQFF. Full variable domain (outside the CDR3, taken from reference TRBV7-3 and TRBJ2-1): GAGVSQTPSNKVTEKGKYVELRCDPISGHTALYWYRQSLGQGPEFLIYFQGTGAADDSGLPNDRFFAVRPEGSVSTLKIQRTERGDSAVYLCASSLVGNEQFFGPGTRLTVL.

This clone turned up a few times. This chain uses TRBV28 with TRBJ2-7; TRBD2 might be the D (5 bases). Germline values: CDR1 MDHEN, CDR2 SYDVKM. This CDR3 comprises 14 residues. V lost 2 bases and J 6 bases, leaving 14 bases between the germline ends. CDR3 in DNA: TGTGCCAGCAGTTTAGTCGGGAATCTTGGCGAGCAGTACTTC. It encodes CASSLVGNLGEQYF.